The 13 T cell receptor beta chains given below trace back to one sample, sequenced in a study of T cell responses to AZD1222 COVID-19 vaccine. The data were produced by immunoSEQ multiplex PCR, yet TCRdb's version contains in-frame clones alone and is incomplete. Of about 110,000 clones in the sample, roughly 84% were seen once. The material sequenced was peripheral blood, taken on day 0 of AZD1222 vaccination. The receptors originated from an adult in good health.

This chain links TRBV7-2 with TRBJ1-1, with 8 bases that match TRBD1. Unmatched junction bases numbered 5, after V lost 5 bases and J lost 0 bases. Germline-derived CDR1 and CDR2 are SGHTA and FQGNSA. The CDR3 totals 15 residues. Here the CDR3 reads CASSARQGMNTEAFF. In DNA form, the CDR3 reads TGTGCCAGCAGCGCCCGACAGGGGATGAACACTGAAGCTTTCTTT.

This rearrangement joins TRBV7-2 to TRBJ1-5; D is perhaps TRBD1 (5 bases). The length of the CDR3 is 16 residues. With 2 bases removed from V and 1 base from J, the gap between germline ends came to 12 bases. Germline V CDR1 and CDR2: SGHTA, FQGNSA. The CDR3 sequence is CASSLLGVSSNQPQHF. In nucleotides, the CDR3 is TGTGCCAGCAGCTTATTGGGGGTGTCAAGCAATCAGCCCCAGCATTTT. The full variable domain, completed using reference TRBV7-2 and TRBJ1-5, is GAGVSQSPSNKVTEKGKDVELRCDPISGHTALYWYRQSLGQGLEFLIYFQGNSAPDKSGLPSDRFSAERTGGSVSTLTIQRTQQEDSAVYLCASSLLGVSSNQPQHFGDGTRLSIL.

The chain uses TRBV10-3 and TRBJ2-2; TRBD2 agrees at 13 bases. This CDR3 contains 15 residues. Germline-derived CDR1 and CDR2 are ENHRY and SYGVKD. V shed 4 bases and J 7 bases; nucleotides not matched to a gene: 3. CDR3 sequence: CAISGTSGSGGELFF. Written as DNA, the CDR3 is TGTGCCATCAGTGGGACTAGCGGGAGTGGCGGGGAGCTGTTTTTT.

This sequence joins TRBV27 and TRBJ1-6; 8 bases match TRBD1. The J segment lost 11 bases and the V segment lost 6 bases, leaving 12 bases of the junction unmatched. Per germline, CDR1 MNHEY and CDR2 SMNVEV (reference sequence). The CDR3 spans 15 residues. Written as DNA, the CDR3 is TGTGCCAGCAGCCTAGGACAGGGCTATAGAGCACCCCTCCACTTT. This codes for CASSLGQGYRAPLHF.

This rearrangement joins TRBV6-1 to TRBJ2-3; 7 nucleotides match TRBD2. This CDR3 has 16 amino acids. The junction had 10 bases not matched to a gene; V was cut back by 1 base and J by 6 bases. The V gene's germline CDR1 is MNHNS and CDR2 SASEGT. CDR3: CASSEEGGGTRDTQYF. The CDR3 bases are TGTGCCAGCAGTGAAGAGGGCGGGGGAACCCGGGATACGCAGTATTTT.

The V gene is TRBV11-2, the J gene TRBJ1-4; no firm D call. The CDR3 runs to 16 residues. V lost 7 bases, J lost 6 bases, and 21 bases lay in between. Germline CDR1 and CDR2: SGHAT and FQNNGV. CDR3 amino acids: CASIPGRGLSDEKLFF. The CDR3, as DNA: TGTGCCAGCATCCCTGGTCGCGGACTCTCTGATGAAAAACTGTTTTTT. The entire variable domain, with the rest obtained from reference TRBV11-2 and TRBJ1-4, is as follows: EAGVAQSPRYKIIEKRQSVAFWCNPISGHATLYWYQQILGQGPKLLIQFQNNGVVDDSQLPKDRFSAERLKGVDSTLKIQPAKLEDSAVYLCASIPGRGLSDEKLFFGSGTQLSVL.

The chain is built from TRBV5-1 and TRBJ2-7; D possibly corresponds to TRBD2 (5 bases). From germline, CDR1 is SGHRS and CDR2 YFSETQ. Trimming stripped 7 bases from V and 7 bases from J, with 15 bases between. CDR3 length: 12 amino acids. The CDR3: CASVGARGEQYF. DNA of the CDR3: TGCGCCAGCGTAGGCGCCCGAGGGGAGCAGTACTTC.

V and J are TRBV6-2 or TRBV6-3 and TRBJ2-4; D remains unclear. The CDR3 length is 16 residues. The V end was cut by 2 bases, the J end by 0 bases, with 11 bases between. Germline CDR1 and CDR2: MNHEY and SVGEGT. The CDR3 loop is CASSYEEKRAKNIQYF. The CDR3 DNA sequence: TGTGCCAGCAGTTACGAGGAGAAACGAGCCAAAAACATTCAGTACTTC.

CDR3 coding DNA: TGTGCCAGTAGTATGAACACACAGGTCAGAAATTCACCCCTCCACTTT. Protein product: CASSMNTQVRNSPLHF. The chain carries TRBV19 and TRBJ1-6; maybe TRBD1 (5 bases). The V end lost 3 bases, the J end lost 7 bases, and 16 bases lay between the germline ends. Germline V gene data show CDR1 as LNHDA and CDR2 as SQIVND (reference sequence). The CDR3 spans 16 residues.

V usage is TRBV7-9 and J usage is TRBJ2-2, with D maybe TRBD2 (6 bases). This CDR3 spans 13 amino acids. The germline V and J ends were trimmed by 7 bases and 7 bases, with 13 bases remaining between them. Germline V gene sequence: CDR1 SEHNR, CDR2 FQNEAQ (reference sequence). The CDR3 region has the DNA TGTGCCAGCACCCCCGGGCGGGACGGGGAGCTGTTTTTT. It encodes CASTPGRDGELFF.

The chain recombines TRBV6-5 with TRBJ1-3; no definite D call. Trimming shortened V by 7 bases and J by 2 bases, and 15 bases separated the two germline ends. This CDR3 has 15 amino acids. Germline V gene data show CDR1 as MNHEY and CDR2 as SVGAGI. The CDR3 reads CASIRGSGPGNTIYF. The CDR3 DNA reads TGTGCCAGCATTCGAGGGTCTGGCCCTGGAAACACCATATATTTT.

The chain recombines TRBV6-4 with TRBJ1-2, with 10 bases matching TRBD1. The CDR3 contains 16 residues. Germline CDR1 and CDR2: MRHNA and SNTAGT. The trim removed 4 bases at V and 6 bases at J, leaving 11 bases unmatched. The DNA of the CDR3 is TGTGCCAGCAGTGCTTCCGGGACAGGGGATTGGAATGGCTACACCTTC. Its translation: CASSASGTGDWNGYTF.

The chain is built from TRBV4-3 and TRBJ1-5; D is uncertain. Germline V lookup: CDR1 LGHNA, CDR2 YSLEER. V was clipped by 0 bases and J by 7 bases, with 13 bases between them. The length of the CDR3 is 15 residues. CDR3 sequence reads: CASSQDHGVGQPQHF. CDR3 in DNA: TGCGCCAGCAGCCAAGATCATGGGGTCGGCCAGCCCCAGCATTTT.